The 7 T cell receptor beta chains in this list originate from one sample, sequenced in a study of OX40 agonist ivuxolimab in advanced cancers. Produced via immunoSEQ multiplex PCR; TCRdb's table is partial and in-frame only. The table shows 16,000 or so clones, with about 77% occurring only once. This specimen consisted of CD4+ or CD8+ T cells sorted from blood, obtained in a trial of the OX40 agonist ivuxolimab. These receptor sequences come from an adult with an advanced solid tumor such as melanoma, head and neck, liver or kidney cancer.

The rearrangement uses TRBV19 and TRBJ2-7; a possible D gene is TRBD2 (6 bases). Germline V gives CDR1 LNHDA, CDR2 SQIVND (reference sequence). The CDR3 runs 14 residues. Deletions cut 3 bases from V and 0 bases from J, with 9 bases between. The CDR3 DNA is TGTGCCAGTAGTATGGCGGGGAACTCCTACGAGCAGTACTTC. Protein: CASSMAGNSYEQYF.

The rearrangement joins TRBV6-6 to TRBJ2-7; unclear D gene. The CDR3 spans 12 residues. V dropped 0 bases and J dropped 2 bases, with 2 bases sitting between them. Germline CDR1 is MNHNY and CDR2 is SVGAGI (reference sequence). CDR3 nucleotides: TGTGCCAGCAGTTACTCGCCCTACGAGCAGTACTTC. Its protein is CASSYSPYEQYF.

The gene calls are TRBV4-1 and TRBJ2-3; D perhaps matches TRBD1 (6 bases). Germline V CDR1 and CDR2: MGHRA, YSYEKL. This CDR3 spans 16 amino acids. V gave up 4 bases and J gave up 3 bases, with 17 bases separating them. CDR3 protein: CASSRRDTSATDTQYF. Here the CDR3 DNA reads TGCGCCAGCAGCCGAAGGGACACCTCAGCGACAGATACGCAGTATTTT.

The chain joins TRBV6-6 to TRBJ1-2; D gene ambiguous. The CDR3 consists of 13 residues. Germline V CDR1 and CDR2: MNHNY, SVGAGI (reference sequence). V lost 6 bases and J 10 bases, leaving 18 bases between the germline ends. The DNA of the CDR3 is TGTGCCAGCAGGTCCCTTCTCAATTCGGCCTACACCTTC. Protein product: CASRSLLNSAYTF.

J is TRBJ1-2 and V is TRBV6-5; the D gene is possibly TRBD1 (5 bases). V dropped 4 bases and J dropped 5 bases, with 14 bases sitting between them. Germline V gene data show CDR1 as MNHEY and CDR2 as SVGAGI. The CDR3 loop spans 14 amino acids. As DNA, the CDR3 is TGTGCCAGCAGTTCCTTGACGGGACCTTATGGCTACACCTTC. Amino acids: CASSSLTGPYGYTF.

The chain has TRBV6-1 and TRBJ1-5; possible D gene TRBD1, 5 bases. Trimming removed 4 bases at V and 2 bases at J, with 15 bases between. The CDR3 runs to 16 residues. Germline CDR1 MNHNS, CDR2 SASEGT. CDR3 DNA sequence: TGTGCCAGCAGTGGGGACCCAGCCGGAGGCAATCAGCCCCAGCATTTT. This encodes CASSGDPAGGNQPQHF.

The chain carries TRBV7-9 and TRBJ1-2; possibly TRBD1 for D (5 bases). Germline assignment: CDR1 SEHNR and CDR2 FQNEAQ (reference sequence). With 4 bases removed from V and 4 bases from J, the gap between germline ends came to 7 bases. This CDR3 is built from 12 residues. The CDR3 reads CASSSGGYGYTF. The DNA of the CDR3 is TGTGCCAGCAGCTCTGGGGGCTATGGCTACACCTTC. Using reference TRBV7-9 and TRBJ1-2 for the parts outside the CDR3, the full variable domain is DTGVSQNPRHKITKRGQNVTFRCDPISEHNRLYWYRQTLGQGPEFLTYFQNEAQLEKSRLLSDRFSAERPKGSFSTLEIQRTEQGDSAMYLCASSSGGYGYTFGSGTRLTVV.